Each of the 6 T cell receptor beta chains below was sequenced from the same sample in a study of shared clonotypes between healthy human individuals. Produced via immunoSEQ multiplex PCR; TCRdb's table is partial and in-frame only. The data show approximately 2,000,000 clones, with around 90% seen just once and 0.37% held by the top ten. Input material: naive CD4+ T cells from PBMCs. The subset here: CD45RA+ positively selected. The source is a man younger than 30 in good health. Some clones in this sample may be carry-over from other donors' samples.

The chain recombines TRBV7-8 with TRBJ2-2; 8 positions agree with TRBD2. CDR1 is SGHVS, CDR2 FQNEAQ, per germline. The CDR3 is 17 amino acids. J lost 6 bases, V lost 0 bases, and 9 bases had no gene match. In DNA form, the CDR3 reads TGTGCCAGCAGCTTAGCGTCGGGGGGGAACTTCCCCGGGGAGCTGTTTTTT. Its protein product is CASSLASGGNFPGELFF.

Turning to this clone: Additional DNA sequences in this sample encode the identical CDR3. The rearrangement links TRBV28 to TRBJ2-2; no clear D gene. CDR1 and CDR2 (germline): MDHEN, SYDVKM. Trimming removed 6 bases at V and 1 base at J, with 3 bases between. The CDR3 spans 12 residues. The CDR3 DNA is TGTGCCAGCAGGGGGAACACCGGGGAGCTGTTTTTT. The encoded protein is CASRGNTGELFF.

Remarks on this clone: In the same sample, other DNA sequences code for this CDR3. The CDR3 DNA reads TGTGCCAGCAGCCTACGGGACAGGGAGACCCAGTACTTC. As protein: CASSLRDRETQYF. The rearrangement uses TRBV5-4 and TRBJ2-5; 8 bases match TRBD1. CDR1 SGHNT and CDR2 YYREEE come from the germline V gene (reference sequence). V trimming: 4 bases; J trimming: 5 bases; junction bases outside the gene matches: 4. CDR3 size: 13 residues.

Points on this clone: The identical CDR3 is also encoded by other nucleotide sequences in the sample. The V gene is TRBV2, the J gene TRBJ2-5; 7 nucleotides match TRBD1. The germline V gene has CDR1 SNHLY and CDR2 FYNNEI. The CDR3 covers 12 residues. Trimming removed 6 bases from V and 5 bases from J; junction bases left unmatched: 3. In nucleotides, the CDR3 is TGTGCCAGCAGCGACAGGGCGGAGACCCAGTACTTC. It codes for CASSDRAETQYF.

The gene calls are TRBV5-1 and TRBJ2-1; 14 bases are shared with TRBD2. V trimming: 3 bases; J trimming: 8 bases; junction bases outside the gene matches: 7. The CDR3 length is 16 residues. CDR1 and CDR2 from the germline V gene are SGHRS and YFSETQ. CDR3 DNA sequence: TGCGCCAGCAGCTCCGGGACTAGCGGGAGTTGGCATGAGCAGTTCTTC. Its translation: CASSSGTSGSWHEQFF.

Only one count was recorded for this clone. The V gene is TRBV7-2, the J gene TRBJ2-3; D is unresolved. In germline, CDR1 is SGHTA, CDR2 FQGNSA. CDR3 length: 18 amino acids. Trimming stripped 1 base from V and 1 base from J, with 18 bases between. In DNA form, the CDR3 reads TGTGCCAGCAGCTTAGGGCAAAGTTGGGATTACCGCACAGATACGCAGTATTTT. Translating gives CASSLGQSWDYRTDTQYF.